This is a list of T cell receptor beta chains from one sample in a study of vaccination effects on CD4 cells after COVID-19. Repertoires were generated with immunoSEQ multiplex PCR, while TCRdb's copy carries only in-frame clones and drops some. The sample gives 13,000 to 15,000 clones, about 75% of which show up once; approximately 23% is in the top ten. What these receptors recognize is not known. The starting material was CD4+ T cells from PBMCs cultured with HCoV-NL63 spike peptides, obtained after COVID-19 vaccination. The receptors derive from a human donor who received a COVID-19 vaccine. Both conserved end residues are part of each CDR3. The order of the fields is clone size, D gene, V gene, J gene, CDR3 protein, CDR3 DNA. The D gene is left open where the match is weak. The size field is filled for only some rows; it gives once, few, many or a size class.

.	.	TRBV15	TRBJ2-7	CATSRDRFEQYF	TGTGCCACCAGCAGAGATCGGTTCGAGCAGTACTTC
.	.	TRBV5-3	TRBJ1-3	CARSLKNSGNTIYF	TGTGCCAGAAGCTTAAAGAACTCTGGAAACACCATATATTTT
.	TRBD1	TRBV7-9	TRBJ1-6	CASSFMTGVTYNSPLHF	TGTGCCAGCAGCTTCATGACAGGGGTCACCTATAATTCACCCCTCCACTTT
.	.	TRBV30	TRBJ1-5	CAWSVTGLRQPQHF	TGTGCCTGGAGTGTAACTGGGCTGAGGCAGCCCCAGCATTTT
.	.	TRBV18	TRBJ2-7	CASSPRRDYEQYF	TGTGCCAGCTCACCACGACGGGACTACGAGCAGTACTTC
once	.	TRBV29-1	TRBJ2-3	CSVVYIVGDTQYF	TGCAGCGTTGTGTACATAGTCGGTGATACGCAGTATTTT
.	TRBD2	TRBV2	TRBJ2-7	CASFRTSGVYEQYF	TGTGCCAGCTTCCGGACTAGCGGGGTCTACGAGCAGTACTTC
.	.	TRBV19	TRBJ2-7	CASSIISKAGHEQYF	TGTGCCAGTAGTATTATTTCGAAGGCCGGCCACGAGCAGTACTTC
.	.	TRBV5-6	TRBJ1-2	CASSLIGGTTNYGYTF	TGTGCCAGCAGCTTGATAGGGGGGACTACAAACTATGGCTACACCTTC
.	TRBD2	TRBV2	TRBJ2-1	CASSEWESGGKFF	TGTGCCAGCAGTGAATGGGAAAGCGGGGGGAAGTTCTTC
few	.	TRBV3-1/TRBV3-2	TRBJ1-2	CASSQRPPTGSYGYTF	TGTGCCAGCAGCCAAAGACCCCCGACAGGATCCTATGGCTACACCTTC
.	TRBD2	TRBV7-9	TRBJ2-5	CASSSRAGLGGETQYF	TGTGCCAGCAGCTCGAGAGCGGGGCTGGGGGGAGAGACCCAGTACTTC
.	.	TRBV11-2	TRBJ2-4	CASSLVESLKNIQYF	TGTGCCAGCAGCTTAGTAGAGAGCCTAAAAAACATTCAGTACTTC
.	.	TRBV29-1	TRBJ2-7	CSGTTGHPYEQYF	TGCAGCGGGACTACGGGACATCCCTACGAGCAGTACTTC
.	TRBD2	TRBV4-1	TRBJ2-5	CASSQGLAGLPQTQYF	TGCGCCAGCAGCCAAGGGTTAGCGGGGTTGCCGCAGACCCAGTACTTC
.	.	TRBV9	TRBJ2-2	CASSSGTTGGTGELFF	TGTGCCAGCAGCTCTGGGACCACAGGAGGCACCGGGGAGCTGTTTTTT
few	.	TRBV4-1	TRBJ1-5	CASSQDPGRQPQHF	TGCGCCAGCAGCCAAGATCCAGGGAGGCAGCCCCAGCATTTT
.	.	TRBV11-3	TRBJ2-1	CASSLGGMNNEQFF	TGTGCCAGCAGCTTAGGCGGGATGAACAATGAGCAGTTCTTC
.	TRBD1	TRBV10-3	TRBJ1-2	CAIRGTGKRSGYTF	TGTGCCATCAGAGGGACAGGGAAAAGATCCGGCTACACCTTC
.	.	TRBV19	TRBJ1-2	CASSRREDYGYTF	TGTGCCAGTAGTAGGAGGGAGGACTATGGCTACACCTTC
.	TRBD2	TRBV10-2	TRBJ2-2	CASRSGRAVSGELFF	TGCGCCAGCAGGAGCGGGAGGGCCGTGTCCGGGGAGCTGTTTTTT
.	TRBD1	TRBV19	TRBJ1-5	CASTRRDRGANSNQPQHF	TGTGCCAGTACCCGCCGGGACAGGGGGGCCAATAGCAATCAGCCCCAGCATTTT
once	.	TRBV5-1	TRBJ1-1	CASSLDGFNTEAFF	TGCGCCAGCAGCTTGGACGGTTTTAACACTGAAGCTTTCTTT
.	TRBD1	TRBV4-1	TRBJ1-1	CASSQGAGTGTTWVGEAFF	TGCGCCAGCAGCCAAGGTGCCGGGACAGGGACAACCTGGGTGGGTGAAGCTTTCTTT
.	TRBD1	TRBV4-1	TRBJ2-4	CASSQGGGMLNIQYF	TGCGCCAGCAGCCAAGGAGGGGGCATGCTAAACATTCAGTACTTC
once	TRBD2	TRBV18	TRBJ2-1	CAFGLADTNEQFF	TGTGCTTTTGGGCTAGCGGACACCAATGAGCAGTTCTTC
.	.	TRBV4-1	TRBJ1-1	CASSSLGGPGTEAFF	TGCGCCAGCAGCTCTCTTGGGGGGCCGGGCACTGAAGCTTTCTTT
few	TRBD1	TRBV19	TRBJ1-2	CASSRDRNYGYTF	TGTGCCAGTAGTAGGGACAGAAACTATGGCTACACCTTC
.	.	TRBV5-1	TRBJ2-5	CASSLDRLRQETQYF	TGCGCCAGCAGCTTGGACCGTCTGCGACAAGAGACCCAGTACTTC
.	.	TRBV15	TRBJ2-5	CATSRVDVSETQYF	TGTGCCACCAGCAGAGTTGATGTGTCAGAGACCCAGTACTTC
few	.	TRBV5-6	TRBJ1-1	CASSLTSLIRTEAFF	TGTGCCAGCAGCTTGACATCGCTAATCCGGACTGAAGCTTTCTTT
.	.	TRBV7-3	TRBJ1-1	CASSFHPGGTEAFF	TGTGCCAGCAGCTTTCATCCCGGGGGCACTGAAGCTTTCTTT
.	.	TRBV19	TRBJ2-4	CASSMPLLAKNIQYF	TGTGCCAGTAGTATGCCATTACTAGCCAAAAACATTCAGTACTTC
.	TRBD2	TRBV24-1	TRBJ2-1	CATSDRGLALNEQFF	TGTGCCACCAGTGACCGCGGACTAGCCCTCAATGAGCAGTTCTTC
.	.	TRBV30	TRBJ2-5	CAWSSPFLAVQETQYF	TGTGCCTGGAGTTCACCCTTTTTGGCGGTCCAAGAGACCCAGTACTTC
.	.	TRBV9	TRBJ1-5	CASSVDPAQPQHF	TGTGCCAGCAGCGTAGACCCGGCCCAGCCCCAGCATTTT
.	.	TRBV11-3	TRBJ2-7	CASSLDRGSHEQYF	TGTGCCAGCAGCTTAGACAGGGGATCCCACGAGCAGTACTTC
.	.	TRBV19	TRBJ2-2	CASSMAGTTGELFF	TGTGCCAGTAGTATGGCAGGGACCACCGGGGAGCTGTTTTTT
once	TRBD1	TRBV20-1	TRBJ2-2	CSASLGTGFGELFF	TGCAGTGCTAGTCTCGGGACAGGGTTCGGGGAGCTGTTTTTT
.	TRBD2	TRBV9	TRBJ2-1	CASSRRGGPMADYNEQFF	TGTGCCAGCAGCCGTCGGGGGGGCCCAATGGCTGACTACAATGAGCAGTTCTTC
once	.	TRBV5-4	TRBJ2-4	CASSLDSLAKNIQYF	TGTGCCAGCAGCTTGGACAGCTTAGCCAAAAACATTCAGTACTTC
once	.	TRBV21-1	TRBJ2-1	CASILDRGNEQFF	TGTGCCAGCATCCTAGACAGGGGCAATGAGCAGTTCTTC
once	TRBD1	TRBV28	TRBJ1-2	CASSHGQGGDYGYTF	TGTGCCAGCAGTCACGGACAGGGGGGGGACTATGGCTACACCTTC
.	TRBD1	TRBV14	TRBJ1-2	CASSRGQVRYGYTF	TGTGCCAGCAGCCGGGGACAGGTTCGCTATGGCTACACCTTC
few	.	TRBV19	TRBJ1-1	CASRGIRIQGAFF	TGTGCCAGTAGAGGTATCAGAATCCAAGGAGCTTTCTTT
.	.	TRBV9	TRBJ2-4	CASSFSNGQSGIQYF	TGTGCCAGCAGCTTTTCCAACGGGCAGTCGGGCATTCAGTACTTC
.	.	TRBV28	TRBJ2-5	CASSFALGTNQETQYF	TGTGCCAGCAGTTTTGCTCTCGGTACTAACCAAGAGACCCAGTACTTC
once	TRBD1	TRBV19	TRBJ1-2	CASSRSTGGDYGYTF	TGTGCCAGTAGCCGCTCGACAGGGGGCGACTATGGCTACACCTTC
.	.	TRBV9	TRBJ2-1	CASSALAYPYNEQFF	TGTGCCAGCAGCGCGCTAGCGTACCCCTACAATGAGCAGTTCTTC
.	TRBD2	TRBV6-2/TRBV6-3	TRBJ2-1	CASSHPGTSNEQFF	TGTGCCAGCAGTCATCCCGGGACTAGCAATGAGCAGTTCTTC
.	.	TRBV28	TRBJ2-1	CASSFLEGDNEQFF	TGTGCCAGCAGTTTTTTGGAGGGAGACAATGAGCAGTTCTTC
.	.	TRBV4-1	TRBJ1-4	CASSQELVGRTAIEKLFF	TGCGCCAGCAGCCAAGAACTCGTAGGTAGGACGGCGATTGAAAAACTGTTTTTT
.	TRBD1	TRBV7-9	TRBJ1-2	CASSFETGLGYGYTF	TGTGCCAGCAGCTTTGAGACAGGGTTGGGCTATGGCTACACCTTC
few	.	TRBV6-2/TRBV6-3	TRBJ1-4	CASSYSYRLTTNEKLFF	TGTGCCAGCAGTTACTCCTACAGATTAACAACTAATGAAAAACTGTTTTTT
.	.	TRBV6-1	TRBJ2-7	CASSEAGGLSEQYF	TGTGCCAGCAGTGAAGCTGGGGGGCTCAGCGAGCAGTACTTC
.	.	TRBV20-1	TRBJ2-1	CSASHRAASSYNEQFF	TGCAGTGCTAGTCACCGAGCGGCGAGCTCCTACAATGAGCAGTTCTTC
.	TRBD1	TRBV5-4	TRBJ1-1	CASSLATTGLNTEAFF	TGTGCCAGCAGCTTGGCGACGACAGGGTTGAACACTGAAGCTTTCTTT
once	.	TRBV4-3	TRBJ1-1	CASSPQGGDTEAFF	TGCGCCAGCAGCCCCCAGGGAGGAGACACTGAAGCTTTCTTT
once	.	TRBV30	TRBJ2-7	CAWSGRRKGREQYF	TGTGCCTGGAGTGGTCGAAGGAAAGGTCGGGAGCAGTACTTC
.	.	TRBV18	TRBJ2-1	CASSPAGLSYNEQFF	TGTGCCAGCTCACCTGCGGGCCTCTCCTACAATGAGCAGTTCTTC